This T cell receptor (beta chain) was sequenced for a study of vaccination and CD4 T cells after COVID-19. The Oncomine TCR Beta short-read assay was what sequenced the DNA obtained from cultured CD4+ T cells. From the PCR reads, TCRdb called clonotypes with MiXCR, one entry per CDR3 protein. The sample holds 10,000 to 15,000 distinct CDR3 sequences, around 50% seen once. V was trimmed by 5 bases and J by 4 bases, leaving 13 bases between them. Germline V gives CDR1 MRHNA, CDR2 SNTAGT. The CDR3 totals 14 residues. In its sample, this clonotype was seen a few times. Its antigen is not known. Noted treatment: roughly 10-day PBMC culture with coronavirus spike peptide pools or control peptides (ViraFEST assay).

The V call is TRBV6-4, the J call TRBJ2-3; D assignment may be TRBD1 or TRBD2 (5 bases each). The sequence was collected from a human donor who had recovered from COVID-19. The sample taken for sequencing was CD4+ T cells from blood, cultured in vitro. The CDR3 coding sequence is TGTGCCAGCAGTCGGGACCGATTCGCAGATACGCAGTATTTT. Protein sequence: CASSRDRFADTQYF.